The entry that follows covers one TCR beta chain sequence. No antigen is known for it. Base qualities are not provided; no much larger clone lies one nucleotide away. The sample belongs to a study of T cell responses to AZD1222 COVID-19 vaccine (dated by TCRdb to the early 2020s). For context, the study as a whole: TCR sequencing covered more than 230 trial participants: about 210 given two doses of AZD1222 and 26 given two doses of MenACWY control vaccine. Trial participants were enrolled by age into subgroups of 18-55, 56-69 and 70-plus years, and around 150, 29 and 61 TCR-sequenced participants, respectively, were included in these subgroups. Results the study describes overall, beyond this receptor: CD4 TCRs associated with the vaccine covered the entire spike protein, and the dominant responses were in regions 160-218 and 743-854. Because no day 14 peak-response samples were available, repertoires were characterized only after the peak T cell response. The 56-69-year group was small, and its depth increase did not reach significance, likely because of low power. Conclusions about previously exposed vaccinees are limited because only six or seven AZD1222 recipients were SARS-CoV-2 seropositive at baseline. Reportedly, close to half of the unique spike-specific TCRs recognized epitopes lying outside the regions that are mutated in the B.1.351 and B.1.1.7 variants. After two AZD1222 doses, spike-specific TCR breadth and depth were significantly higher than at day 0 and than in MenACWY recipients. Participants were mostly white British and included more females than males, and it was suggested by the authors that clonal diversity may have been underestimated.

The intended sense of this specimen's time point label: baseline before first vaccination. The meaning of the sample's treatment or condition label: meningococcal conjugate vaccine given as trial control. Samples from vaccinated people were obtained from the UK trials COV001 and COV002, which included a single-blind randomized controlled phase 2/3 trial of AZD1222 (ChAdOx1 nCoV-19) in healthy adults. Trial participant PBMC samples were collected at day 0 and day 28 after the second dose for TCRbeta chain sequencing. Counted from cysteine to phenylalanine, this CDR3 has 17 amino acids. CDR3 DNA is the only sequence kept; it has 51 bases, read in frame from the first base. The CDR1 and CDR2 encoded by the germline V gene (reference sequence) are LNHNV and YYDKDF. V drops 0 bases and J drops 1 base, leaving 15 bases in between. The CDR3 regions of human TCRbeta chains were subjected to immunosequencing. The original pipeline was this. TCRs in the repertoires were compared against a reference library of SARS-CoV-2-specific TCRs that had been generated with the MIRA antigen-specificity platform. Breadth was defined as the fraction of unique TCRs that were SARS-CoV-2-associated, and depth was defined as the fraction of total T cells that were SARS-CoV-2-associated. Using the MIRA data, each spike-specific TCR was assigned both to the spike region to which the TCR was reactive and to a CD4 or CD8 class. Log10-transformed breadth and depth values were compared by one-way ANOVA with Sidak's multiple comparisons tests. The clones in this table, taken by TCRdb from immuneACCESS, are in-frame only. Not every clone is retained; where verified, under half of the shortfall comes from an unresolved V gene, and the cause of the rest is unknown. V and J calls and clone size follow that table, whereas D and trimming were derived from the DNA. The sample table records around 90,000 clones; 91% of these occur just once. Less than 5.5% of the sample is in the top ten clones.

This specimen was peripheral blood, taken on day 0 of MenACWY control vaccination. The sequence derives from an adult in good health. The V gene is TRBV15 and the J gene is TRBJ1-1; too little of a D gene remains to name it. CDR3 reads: CATSRDHWGQRNTEAFF. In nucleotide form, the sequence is TGTGCCACCAGCAGAGATCATTGGGGTCAGAGGAACACTGAAGCTTTCTTT. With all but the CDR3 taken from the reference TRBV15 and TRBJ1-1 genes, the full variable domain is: DAMVIQNPRYQVTQFGKPVTLSCSQTLNHNVMYWYQQKSSQAPKLLFHYYDKDFNNEADTPDNFQSRRPNTSFCFLDIRSPGLGDTAMYLCATSRDHWGQRNTEAFFGQGTRLTVV.